This T cell receptor beta chain was sequenced for a study of blood T cell repertoires in COVID-19. Study-wide background: Sources were T cells, B-cell-depleted T cells, or PBMCs; the material itself was cDNA or gDNA.

Assay: immunoSEQ multiplex PCR; the TCRdb copy retains only in-frame clones and omits some. Of over 150,000 clones listed, roughly 73% are singletons. V lost 4 bases and J 5 bases, leaving 17 bases between the germline ends. Germline V gene data show CDR1 as LGHDT and CDR2 as YNNKEL (reference sequence). The CDR3 is 15 residues long. The J gene is TRBJ1-2, the V gene TRBV3-1 (or the pseudogene TRBV3-2), with a possible D match to TRBD1 (5 bases). This TCR was sampled from a man between 65 and 85 years old with acute or convalescent COVID-19. The sequenced sample was peripheral blood. The CDR3 here is CASSPRGQGLYGYTF. The CDR3 coding sequence is TGTGCCAGCAGCCCTCGCGGGCAGGGACTTTATGGCTACACCTTC.